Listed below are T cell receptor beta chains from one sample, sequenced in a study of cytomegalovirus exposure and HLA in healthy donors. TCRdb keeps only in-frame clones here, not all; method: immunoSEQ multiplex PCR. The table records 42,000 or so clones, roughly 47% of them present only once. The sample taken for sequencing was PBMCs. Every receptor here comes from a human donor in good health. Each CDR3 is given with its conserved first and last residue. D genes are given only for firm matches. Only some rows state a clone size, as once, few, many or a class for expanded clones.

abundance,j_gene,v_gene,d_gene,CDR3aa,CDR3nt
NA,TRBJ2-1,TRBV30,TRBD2,CAWSWTSGIDEQFF,TGTGCCTGGAGTTGGACTAGCGGGATCGATGAGCAGTTCTTC
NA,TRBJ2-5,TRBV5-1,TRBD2,CASSPSGTRETQYF,TGCGCCAGCAGTCCGAGCGGGACCCGAGAGACCCAGTACTTC
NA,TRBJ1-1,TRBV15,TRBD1,CATSSTRQGNTEAFF,TGTGCCACCAGCAGTACTCGACAGGGGAACACTGAAGCTTTCTTT
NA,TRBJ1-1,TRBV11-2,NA,CASSLEWGQMNTEAFF,TGTGCCAGCAGCTTAGAGTGGGGGCAGATGAACACTGAAGCTTTCTTT
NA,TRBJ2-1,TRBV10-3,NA,CATNRYNEQFF,TGTGCCACCAACAGGTACAATGAGCAGTTCTTC
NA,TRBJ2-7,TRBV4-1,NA,CASSQGGAKIYEQYF,TGCGCCAGCAGCCAAGGGGGCGCAAAGATTTACGAGCAGTACTTC
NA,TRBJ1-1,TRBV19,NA,CASNHDRTNTEAFF,TGTGCCAGTAACCATGACAGAACGAACACTGAAGCTTTCTTT
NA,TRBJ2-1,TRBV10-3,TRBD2,CAISETHSGSGEQFF,TGTGCCATCAGTGAGACCCATAGCGGGAGTGGTGAGCAGTTCTTC
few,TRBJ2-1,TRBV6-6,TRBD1,CASSYSLTGGYNEQFF,TGTGCCAGCAGTTACTCGCTGACAGGGGGGTACAATGAGCAGTTCTTC
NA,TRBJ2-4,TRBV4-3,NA,CASSLGAGEAKNIQYF,TGCGCCAGCAGCCTAGGAGCAGGGGAAGCCAAAAACATTCAGTACTTC
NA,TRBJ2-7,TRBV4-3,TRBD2,CASSVGAGGPNEQYF,TGCGCCAGCAGTGTCGGGGCGGGGGGGCCGAACGAGCAGTACTTC
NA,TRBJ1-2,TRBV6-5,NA,CASSEWSGVGGYTF,TGTGCCAGCAGTGAATGGTCAGGGGTTGGTGGCTACACCTTC
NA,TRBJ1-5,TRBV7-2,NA,CASSLAGGNQPQHF,TGTGCCAGCAGCTTAGCAGGGGGCAATCAGCCCCAGCATTTT
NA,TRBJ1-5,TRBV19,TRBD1,CASSPKGTGNRYSNQPQHF,TGTGCCAGTAGTCCGAAAGGGACAGGGAATAGATATAGCAATCAGCCCCAGCATTTT
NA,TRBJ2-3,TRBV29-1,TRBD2,CSVEGLIGRAFTDTQYF,TGCAGCGTTGAGGGTCTTATCGGGAGGGCGTTCACAGATACGCAGTATTTT
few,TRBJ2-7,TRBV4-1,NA,CASSQKAEREQYF,TGTGCCAGCAGCCAAAAGGCGGAGCGGGAGCAGTACTTC
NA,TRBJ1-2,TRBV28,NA,CASSLVESYGYTF,TGTGCCAGCAGTTTAGTAGAATCTTATGGCTACACCTTC
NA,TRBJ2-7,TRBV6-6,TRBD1,CASSPRDRVGRVNF,TGTGCCAGCAGTCCCCGGGACAGGGTAGGGCGGGTCAACTTC
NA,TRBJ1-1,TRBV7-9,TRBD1,CASSFTNKGANTEAFF,TGTGCCAGCAGCTTCACCAATAAGGGGGCGAACACTGAAGCTTTCTTT
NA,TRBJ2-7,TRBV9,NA,CASSAQTGPQYEQYF,TGTGCCAGCAGCGCCCAGACAGGACCCCAGTACGAGCAGTACTTC
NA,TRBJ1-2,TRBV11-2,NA,CASSFSPGRGSGYTF,TGTGCCAGCAGCTTTTCCCCGGGTAGGGGGAGCGGCTACACCTTC
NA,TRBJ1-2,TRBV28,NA,CASSEYDSTYGYTF,TGTGCCAGCAGCGAATATGACAGCACCTATGGCTACACCTTC
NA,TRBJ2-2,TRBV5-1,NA,CASSLRELVGTGELFF,TGCGCCAGCAGCTTGAGGGAGCTAGTAGGCACCGGGGAGCTGTTTTTT
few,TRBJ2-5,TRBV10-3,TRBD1,CAISDRTGGGETQYF,TGTGCCATCAGTGACCGGACAGGGGGGGGAGAGACCCAGTACTTC
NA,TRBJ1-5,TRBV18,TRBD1,CASSPSGTGAGWGQPQHF,TGTGCCAGCTCACCATCCGGGACAGGGGCGGGGTGGGGTCAGCCCCAGCATTTT
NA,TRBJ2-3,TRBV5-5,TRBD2,CASSLPSGGARDTQYF,TGTGCCAGCAGCTTGCCTAGCGGGGGGGCAAGAGATACGCAGTATTTT
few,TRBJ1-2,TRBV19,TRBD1,CASNTPGQAYGYTF,TGTGCCAGTAATACCCCGGGACAGGCCTATGGCTACACCTTC
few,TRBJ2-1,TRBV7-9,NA,CASSSYQTVNNEQFF,TGTGCCAGCAGCTCGTATCAGACAGTCAACAATGAGCAGTTCTTC
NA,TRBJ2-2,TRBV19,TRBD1,CASDRANTGELFF,TGTGCCAGTGACAGGGCGAACACCGGGGAGCTGTTTTTT
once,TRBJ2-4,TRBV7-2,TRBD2,CASSLRASGENIQYF,TGTGCCAGCAGCTTAAGGGCTAGCGGTGAAAACATTCAGTACTTC
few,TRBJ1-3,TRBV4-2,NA,CASSYPQGTIYF,TGTGCCAGCAGCTACCCCCAGGGCACCATATATTTT
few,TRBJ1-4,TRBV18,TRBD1,CASSPGQGEKLFF,TGTGCCAGCTCACCAGGACAGGGGGAAAAACTGTTTTTT
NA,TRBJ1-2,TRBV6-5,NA,CASSDSLNYGYTF,TGTGCCAGCAGTGACAGCCTTAACTATGGCTACACCTTC
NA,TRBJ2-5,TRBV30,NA,CAWSTALSRETQYF,TGTGCCTGGAGTACAGCTCTATCCCGGGAGACCCAGTACTTC
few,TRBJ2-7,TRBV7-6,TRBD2,CASSLGSSGVVYEQYF,TGTGCCAGCAGCTTGGGGTCTAGCGGGGTAGTGTACGAGCAGTACTTC
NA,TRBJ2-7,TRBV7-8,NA,CASSTGTFYEQYF,TGTGCCAGCAGCACTGGGACATTCTACGAGCAGTACTTC
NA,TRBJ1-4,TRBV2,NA,CASSGRGGTNEKLFF,TGTGCCAGCAGTGGGCGTGGAGGGACTAATGAAAAACTGTTTTTT
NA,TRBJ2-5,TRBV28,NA,CASSLDVGAETQYF,TGTGCCAGCAGTCTTGATGTGGGCGCGGAGACCCAGTACTTC
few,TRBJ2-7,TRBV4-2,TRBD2,CASSLLGSGGYTEQYF,TGTGCCAGCAGCTTATTGGGTAGCGGGGGGTATACCGAGCAGTACTTC
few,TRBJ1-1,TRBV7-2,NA,CASTPGENTEAFF,TGTGCCAGCACCCCAGGGGAGAACACTGAAGCTTTCTTT